The next 9 T cell receptor beta chains were all read from a single sample in a study of control samples from healthy donors and cancer patients (TCRdb year 2020). Library prep was done by the immunoSEQ multiplex PCR assay. Not all clones reach the TCRdb copy of this immuneACCESS table, which keeps in-frame sequences only. Checked studies attribute under half of the gap to unresolved V genes and leave the rest unexplained. The sample contains 50,000 or so clones, 95% of them found a single time. Roughly 2.3% of the sample rests with the top ten. The sequenced sample was blood. The receptors stem from a man between 25 and 39 years old in good health.

The sample holds one count of this clone. The chain has TRBV6-4 and TRBJ2-3; possibly TRBD2 for D (6 bases). Trimming cost V 5 bases and J 4 bases, with 19 bases left between them. The germline CDR1 and CDR2 sequences are MRHNA and SNTAGT. This CDR3 has 16 residues. The CDR3 nucleotides are TGTGCCAGCAGTTACAACCCCGGGACTTCTCCAGATACGCAGTATTTT. It is translated as CASSYNPGTSPDTQYF.

V and J are TRBV3-1 (or the pseudogene TRBV3-2) and TRBJ1-4; TRBD1 matches at 11 bases. The CDR3 totals 17 residues. J lost 4 bases, V lost 2 bases, and 6 bases had no gene match. In germline, CDR1 is LGHDT, CDR2 YNNKEL (reference sequence). The CDR3 nucleotides are TGTGCCAGCAGCCAAACCTGGACAGGGGGCATTAATGAAAAACTGTTTTTT. Its protein is CASSQTWTGGINEKLFF.

V is TRBV3-1 (or the pseudogene TRBV3-2) and J is TRBJ2-7; TRBD2 matches at 7 bases. The junction had 16 bases not matched to a gene; V was cut back by 4 bases and J by 4 bases. The CDR3 is made up of 17 amino acids. Germline V gene lookup returns CDR1 LGHDT and CDR2 YNNKEL (reference sequence). DNA of the CDR3: TGTGCCAGCAGCCGCCTGGGAGGGAACGGGAGGCCTTACGAGCAGTACTTC. The encoded protein is CASSRLGGNGRPYEQYF.

The rearrangement joins TRBV6-5 to TRBJ2-5, with 9 nucleotides matching TRBD1. After removal of 6 bases from V and 5 bases from J, the junction contained 7 bases not matched to a gene. CDR3 length: 14 residues. The germline gives CDR1 MNHEY, CDR2 SVGAGI. CDR3 protein: CASRQTGGAETQYF. In DNA, the CDR3 is TGTGCCAGCAGACAAACAGGGGGCGCGGAGACCCAGTACTTC.

The gene calls are TRBV27 and TRBJ2-1, with a weak D call TRBD2 (6 bases). The V gene's germline CDR1 is MNHEY and CDR2 SMNVEV (reference sequence). The CDR3 length is 16 residues. Trimming took 3 bases from V and 1 from J, leaving 13 bases between them. CDR3 sequence (DNA): TGTGCCAGCAGTTTTGATGGGGGGAGTTCCTACAATGAGCAGTTCTTC. It specifies CASSFDGGSSYNEQFF.

Here the CDR3 reads CASSLFSKLAFNEQFF. The CDR3 nucleotides read TGTGCCAGCAGTTTATTCTCGAAACTAGCCTTCAATGAGCAGTTCTTC. This chain uses TRBV27 with TRBJ2-1, with D perhaps TRBD2 (6 bases). Germline V gene lookup returns CDR1 MNHEY and CDR2 SMNVEV (reference sequence). This CDR3 spans 16 amino acids. Between the trimmed V and J ends, which lost 1 base and 6 bases, there was a span of 16 bases.

In this sample, this clone turned up once. The rearrangement joins TRBV4-1 to TRBJ1-1, with D possibly matching TRBD1 (6 bases). The V gene lost 6 bases and the J gene lost 0 bases, with 11 bases spanning the gap. The CDR3 contains 14 residues. CDR1 and CDR2 (germline): MGHRA, YSYEKL. The DNA for the CDR3 is TGCGCCAGCAGGACAAGACAGGTGAACACTGAAGCTTTCTTT. Encoded protein: CASRTRQVNTEAFF.

This sequence joins TRBV19 and TRBJ2-2, with a weak D call TRBD2 (6 bases). Per the germline V gene, CDR1 is LNHDA and CDR2 is SQIVND (reference sequence). V was trimmed by 3 bases and J by 6 bases, leaving 20 bases between them. The CDR3 sequence is 17 residues long. The CDR3 reads CASSILPPRGSAGELFF. CDR3 DNA sequence: TGTGCCAGTAGTATCCTACCGCCGCGGGGAAGCGCCGGGGAGCTGTTTTTT.

J is TRBJ2-2 and V is TRBV5-1; D is ambiguous. The V gene lost 2 bases and the J gene lost 0 bases, with 11 bases spanning the gap. Germline values: CDR1 SGHRS, CDR2 YFSETQ. This CDR3 is built from 16 residues. The CDR3 region is CASSLLAGPNTGELFF. CDR3 DNA sequence: TGCGCCAGCAGCTTACTGGCAGGCCCGAACACCGGGGAGCTGTTTTTT.